Detailed here is one TCR beta chain. Many counts were recorded for this clonotype. Its antigen is unknown. No per-base quality is available; no much larger clone lies one base away. Sequencing used an Illumina HiSeq 1500. TCRdb itself trimmed the public reads at Q25 with fastp, ran MiXCR and retained productive beta chains. Every distinct CDR3 protein forms one entry, paired with its most common genes and DNA. The sample includes some 350,000 distinct CDR3 sequences, with 25% to 35% observed a single time. The top ten hold about 19% of the sample. This record belongs to a study of T cell repertoires in cytomegalovirus infection (dated by TCRdb to 2018 to 2020). In terms of the full investigation: Alongside well-studied HLA-B-restricted epitopes, the peptide stimulations were aimed at recently identified HLA-C-restricted CMV epitopes, whose presentation resists viral immunomodulation. Donor HLA type was relevant to the analysis, as public TCR beta signatures indicated carriage of CMV infection together with the matching HLA type.

Overall study outcomes, separate from this receptor: Cumulative frequency of public TCR beta family members discriminated carriers of CMV infection plus the relevant HLA type in this cohort and an independent 352-donor cohort. The ex vivo response was dominated by HLA-C-restricted CMV-specific TCR beta clonotypes, which also provided the single most frequent clonotype in two of eight donors.

Sample treatment or condition, as interpreted from the label and publication: in vitro stimulation with specific CMV peptide epitopes to enrich CMV-specific T cells. The receptor was isolated from a human donor in good health (CMV status not recorded). Some clones in this sample may be carry-over from other donors' samples. Sequencing was performed on cultured PBMCs, taken from culture after CMV antigen stimulation.

Here the CDR3 is given as CASSPPGLAGGSSYNEQFF. The nucleotide sequence is TGTGCCAGCTCACCACCGGGACTAGCGGGGGGTAGCTCCTACAATGAGCAGTTCTTC. The chain is assembled from TRBV18 and TRBJ2-1; 15 nucleotides in the junction match TRBD2. Looking up the germline V gene yields CDR1 KGHSH and CDR2 LQKENI. The CDR3 runs 19 amino acids, cysteine and phenylalanine included. Only the CDR3 part of the read is kept: 57 bases, read in frame from the first base. At the junction V is shortened by 0 bases and J by 0 bases; bases outside the gene matches: 3.